This entry lists 29 T cell receptor beta chains sequenced from one sample in a study of regulatory T cells in long-lasting Graves disease. Arm-PCR of CDR3 regions with iRepertoire HTBI primers generated TCR beta libraries. TCRdb used MiXCR to reprocess the multiplex PCR reads, holding one entry per CDR3 protein. The sample includes around 250,000 distinct CDR3 sequences, 15% to 20% seen only once; the top ten take around 13%. Time point described: newly diagnosed GD, antithyroid drugs for less than 3 months. Generation of the TCR library employed RNA extracted from PBMCs. The same specimen was also included in a second study, on T cells in Graves' hyperthyroidism and ophthalmopathy.

The material was peripheral blood mononuclear cells (PBMCs), obtained at new diagnosis, from a patient treated with antithyroid drugs. The receptors here all came from a woman aged 30 to 39 with Graves disease.

This clonotype has at least ten counts. The chain recombines TRBV29-1 with TRBJ2-3, with 10 bases aligning to TRBD2. Germline V gene sequence: CDR1 SQVTM, CDR2 ANQGSEA. V lost 0 bases, J lost 4 bases, and 4 bases stayed unmatched. This CDR3 comprises 15 residues. The CDR3, as DNA: TGCAGCGTTGAAGAAAGGAGCGGGGGGGCAGATACGCAGTATTTT. It codes for CSVEERSGGADTQYF.

There are many counts of this clonotype. The chain recombines TRBV20-1 with TRBJ2-5; tentatively, D is TRBD1 (6 bases). The CDR3 contains 14 residues. The germline V gene encodes CDR1 DFQATT and CDR2 SNEGSKA (reference sequence). Trimming took off 6 bases at V and 4 bases at J, with 18 bases between the two ends. The CDR3 is CSASRGGQRETQYF. The CDR3 DNA is TGCAGTGCCAGTCGTGGGGGCCAAAGAGAGACCCAGTACTTC.

This clonotype has more than one count but fewer than ten. The chain carries TRBV7-2 and TRBJ1-1, with unresolved D. The CDR3 has 12 amino acids. Germline V gives CDR1 SGHTA, CDR2 FQGNSA. Deletions cut 5 bases from V and 8 bases from J, with 12 bases between. CDR3 bases: TGTGCCAGCAGCCCTACCCCGTGGGAAGCTTTCTTT. Encoded protein: CASSPTPWEAFF.

In its sample, this clonotype was seen many times. The chain joins TRBV20-1 to TRBJ2-7; unclear D gene. CDR1 and CDR2 from the germline V gene are DFQATT and SNEGSKA (reference sequence). This CDR3 is built from 16 residues. Trimming took off 6 bases at V and 0 bases at J, with 21 bases between the two ends. CDR3 coding DNA: TGCAGTGCGTCTCGGGCCGGAGCAATCGACTCCTACGAGCAGTACTTC. It specifies CSASRAGAIDSYEQYF.

This clonotype occurred a few times. The chain uses TRBV7-9 and TRBJ1-3, with D unclear. The V gene's germline CDR1 is SEHNR and CDR2 FQNEAQ (reference sequence). The V and J ends lost 3 bases and 7 bases respectively, with 10 bases between them. CDR3 size: 13 residues. The CDR3 DNA reads as TGTGCCAGCAGCTTGGGAGGCCTCAACACCATATATTTT. It codes for CASSLGGLNTIYF. Complete variable domain (other parts from reference TRBV7-9 and TRBJ1-3): DTGVSQNPRHKITKRGQNVTFRCDPISEHNRLYWYRQTLGQGPEFLTYFQNEAQLEKSRLLSDRFSAERPKGSFSTLEIQRTEQGDSAMYLCASSLGGLNTIYFGEGSWLTVV.

Concerning this clonotype itself: This may be a read error: a much more frequent sequence differs by one nucleotide. The J gene is TRBJ1-4, the V gene TRBV6-1; tentative D call: TRBD1 (6 bases). The CDR3 is made up of 16 amino acids. Germline V gene sequence: CDR1 MNHNS, CDR2 SASEGT. The CDR3 loop reads CASGEPTGRWREKLFF. CDR3 coding DNA: TGTGCCAGCGGTGAACCGACAGGCCGGTGGAGAGAAAAACTGTTTTTT.

This clonotype was seen at least ten times. This chain connects TRBV6-1 to TRBJ2-1; the D call may be TRBD1 or TRBD2 (7 bases each). V dropped 8 bases and J dropped 1 base, with 18 bases sitting between them. The length of the CDR3 is 16 residues. Germline CDR1 reads MNHNS; CDR2 reads SASEGT. CDR3 in amino acids: CASSLRGGLSYNEQFF. The CDR3 bases are TGTGCCAGCTCACTCAGGGGGGGCTTATCCTACAATGAGCAGTTCTTC.

This clonotype was counted only a few times. The V gene is TRBV6-1, the J gene TRBJ2-7, with TRBD1 identical over 9 bases. The CDR3 covers 13 residues. CDR1 and CDR2 from the germline V gene are MNHNS and SASEGT. V lost 6 bases to trimming and J lost 5 bases; unmatched junction nucleotides: 5. The CDR3 spells CASRGDRVHEQYF. The CDR3 DNA reads as TGTGCCAGCAGGGGGGACAGGGTCCACGAGCAGTACTTC.

The table lists this clonotype with many counts. The chain uses TRBV12-3 or TRBV12-4 and TRBJ2-4; 9 bases match TRBD1. The V gene end was trimmed by 7 bases and the J gene end by 3 bases; junction bases not matched to a gene: 4. The CDR3 spans 14 residues. The CDR3, as DNA: TGTGCCAGCACTTGGGGACAGGGCAAAAACATTCAGTACTTC. This codes for CASTWGQGKNIQYF.

In this sample, this clonotype turned up many times. The V and J genes are TRBV7-3 and TRBJ2-1; 10 bases are a match to TRBD2. V lost 5 bases, J lost 3 bases, and 7 bases stayed unmatched. CDR1 is SGHTA and CDR2 is FQGTGA in the germline V gene. This CDR3 comprises 16 residues. The CDR3 DNA reads as TGTGCCAGCAGCGCCCTAGCGGGGGTCAACTACAATGAGCAGTTCTTC. It translates to CASSALAGVNYNEQFF.

This clonotype was observed many times. The rearrangement links TRBV27 to TRBJ1-1; D is uncertain. Trimming stripped 5 bases from V and 1 base from J, with 8 bases between. The CDR3 consists of 13 residues. Germline CDR1 and CDR2: MNHEY and SMNVEV (reference sequence). The CDR3 region is CASSHIGNTEAFF. In DNA, the CDR3 is TGTGCCAGCAGTCACATAGGGAACACTGAAGCTTTCTTT.

The rearrangement links TRBV2 to TRBJ2-7; the match to TRBD1 covers 10 bases. In germline, CDR1 is SNHLY, CDR2 FYNNEI. The CDR3 runs 14 residues. The V segment lost 6 bases and the J segment 5 bases; nucleotides outside the gene matches: 7. For the CDR3, the DNA is TGTGCCAGCAGAGAGGGGACAGGGGACGACGAGCAGTACTTC. Encoded protein: CASREGTGDDEQYF. The full variable domain, completed using reference TRBV2 and TRBJ2-7, is EPEVTQTPSHQVTQMGQEVILRCVPISNHLYFYWYRQILGQKVEFLVSFYNNEISEKSEIFDDQFSVERPDGSNFTLKIRSTKLEDSAMYFCASREGTGDDEQYFGPGTRLTVT.

The chain has TRBV2 and TRBJ2-3; no clear D gene. Germline V lookup: CDR1 SNHLY, CDR2 FYNNEI. V gave up 4 bases and J gave up 2 bases, with 10 bases separating them. CDR3 length: 14 amino acids. CDR3 protein: CASSVSESTDTQYF. For the CDR3, the DNA is TGTGCCAGCAGTGTGTCGGAGTCCACAGATACGCAGTATTTT. Using reference TRBV2 and TRBJ2-3 for the parts outside the CDR3, the full variable domain is EPEVTQTPSHQVTQMGQEVILRCVPISNHLYFYWYRQILGQKVEFLVSFYNNEISEKSEIFDDQFSVERPDGSNFTLKIRSTKLEDSAMYFCASSVSESTDTQYFGPGTRLTVL.

This clonotype was detected only a few times. A read error may be the cause here, since a much bigger clone is one base away. The V and J genes are TRBV20-1 and TRBJ2-3; D might be TRBD1 (6 bases). The CDR3 loop spans 14 amino acids. From germline, CDR1 is DFQATT and CDR2 SNEGSKA (reference sequence). V lost 7 bases, J lost 2 bases, and 16 bases lay in between. CDR3 coding DNA: TGCAGTGGCGCACAGGGCGCCCACACAGATACGCAGTATTTT. Translated, it gives CSGAQGAHTDTQYF.

There are many counts of this clonotype. The gene calls are TRBV12-3 or TRBV12-4 and TRBJ1-2; D is perhaps TRBD1 (6 bases). V was shortened by 7 bases and J by 8 bases, with 14 bases between the two germline ends. The CDR3 contains 12 residues. The CDR3 DNA reads TGTGCCAGCACCGAGACAGGTTTCGGCTACACCTTC. It specifies CASTETGFGYTF.

This clonotype was recorded many times. The junction does not match germline at one end; this may be a read error. The chain joins TRBV6-1 to TRBJ1-2, with D possibly being TRBD1 (5 bases). This CDR3 is 15 amino acids long. Germline V gives CDR1 MNHNS, CDR2 SASEGT. The CDR3 region has the DNA TGTACCAGCAGTGAAGCCAGACGGGGCCCTCGTGGCTACACCTTC. Translated, it gives CTSSEARRGPRGYTF.

The chain carries TRBV2 and TRBJ2-1; tentatively, D is TRBD2 (7 bases). There are 15 residues in the CDR3. Between the trimmed V and J ends, which lost 7 bases and 7 bases, there was a span of 20 bases. CDR1 SNHLY and CDR2 FYNNEI come from the germline V gene. CDR3 residues: CASNPSGGGINEQFF. CDR3 nucleotide sequence: TGTGCCAGCAACCCTTCGGGGGGCGGGATTAATGAGCAGTTCTTC.

This clonotype appeared many times. This chain joins TRBV20-1 and TRBJ2-3, with D possibly TRBD1 on 6 matching bases. This CDR3 comprises 14 residues. CDR1 DFQATT and CDR2 SNEGSKA come from the germline V gene (reference sequence). V dropped 3 bases and J dropped 6 bases, with 16 bases sitting between them. CDR3 nucleotide sequence: TGCAGTGCTAGCGCTGGGACATTTTCGGATACGCAGTATTTT. This translates into CSASAGTFSDTQYF.

The chain uses TRBV6-1 and TRBJ1-2, with a possible D match to TRBD1 (5 bases). CDR1 and CDR2 (germline): MNHNS, SASEGT. V was cut by 11 bases and J by 8 bases, with 21 bases left in between. This CDR3 comprises 13 residues. CDR3 in DNA: TGTGCCGGCACTTTCCGGGACGGAGGCGGCTACACCTTC. It specifies CAGTFRDGGGYTF.

This clonotype was seen at least ten times. This rearrangement joins TRBV6-4 to TRBJ1-1; D unresolved. The CDR3 totals 13 residues. Trimming pared 6 bases from V and 0 bases from J, leaving 8 bases between. Germline CDR1 MRHNA, CDR2 SNTAGT. The CDR3, as DNA: TGTGCCAGCAGGGCTGAATTGAACACTGAAGCTTTCTTT. Translating it yields CASRAELNTEAFF.

A few counts support this clonotype. The junction differs from germline at one of its ends, possibly a read error. This rearrangement joins TRBV7-7 to TRBJ1-1, with D tentatively TRBD1 (5 bases). Germline V CDR1 and CDR2: SSHAT, FNYEAQ (reference sequence). The CDR3 loop spans 13 amino acids. CDR3 loop: CASSSGLAGEAFF. The CDR3 DNA sequence: TGTGCTAGCAGCTCGGGACTTGCCGGTGAAGCTTTCTTT.

This chain connects TRBV18 to TRBJ1-1; D possibly corresponds to TRBD1 (5 bases). The germline CDR1 and CDR2 sequences are KGHSH and LQKENI. Between the trimmed V and J ends, which lost 1 base and 3 bases, there was a span of 21 bases. The CDR3 consists of 18 residues. As DNA, the CDR3 is TGTGCCAGCTCACCACTTCGGGAACGGGGGAAGATCTACACTGAAGCTTTCTTT. This translates into CASSPLRERGKIYTEAFF.

Many counts were recorded for this clonotype. The rearrangement links TRBV3-1 to TRBJ1-2; possible D gene TRBD1, 5 bases. Germline V gene data show CDR1 as LGHDT and CDR2 as YNNKEL (reference sequence). Trimming took 0 bases from V and 3 from J, leaving 11 bases between them. The CDR3 totals 15 residues. CDR3 bases: TGTGCCAGCAGCCAAGATCAGACGGGGGACTATGGCTACACCTTC. It codes for CASSQDQTGDYGYTF.

This clonotype showed up many times. This rearrangement joins TRBV18 to TRBJ1-3; D perhaps matches TRBD1 (6 bases). V gave up 3 bases and J gave up 3 bases, with 12 bases separating them. The CDR3 contains 15 residues. From germline, CDR1 is KGHSH and CDR2 LQKENI. CDR3: CASSPVRDIGNTIYF. CDR3 DNA: TGTGCCAGCTCACCCGTCCGGGACATTGGAAACACCATATATTTT.

The chain carries TRBV6-1 and TRBJ2-7; TRBD1 matches at 8 bases. The V gene end was trimmed by 6 bases and the J gene end by 7 bases; junction bases not matched to a gene: 23. The CDR3 covers 18 residues. The germline gives CDR1 MNHNS, CDR2 SASEGT. CDR3 nucleotide sequence: TGTGCCAGCAGCCTCTTCCCCCCGGGACAGGTCCCAATAGGAGAGCAGTACTTC. Its translation is CASSLFPPGQVPIGEQYF.

In regard to this clonotype: Given a far larger clone just one base away, this is likely a sequencing read error. The chain joins TRBV20-1 to TRBJ2-4; the match to TRBD1 covers 11 bases. The CDR3 totals 18 residues. The germline gives CDR1 DFQATT, CDR2 SNEGSKA (reference sequence). J was trimmed by 13 bases and V by 3 bases; bases with no gene match: 23. The chain's CDR3 is CSASFGTGGYPSYNEQYF. The CDR3, as DNA: TGCAGTGCTAGCTTTGGGACAGGGGGTTACCCCTCCTACAATGAGCAGTACTTC.

The rearrangement joins TRBV7-8 to TRBJ2-3; 7 nucleotides match TRBD2. Germline V CDR1 and CDR2: SGHVS, FQNEAQ. V lost 3 bases to trimming and J lost 2 bases; unmatched junction nucleotides: 17. CDR3 length: 19 amino acids. The CDR3 nucleotides are TGTGCCAGCAGCTTTATGGAAGCTGGGAGCGGGGTCTACACAGATACGCAGTATTTT. It yields the protein CASSFMEAGSGVYTDTQYF.

This clonotype was seen repeatedly, ten times or more. The chain joins TRBV5-1 to TRBJ2-1, with 8 bases lining up with TRBD2. The CDR3 consists of 17 residues. Germline CDR1 and CDR2: SGHRS and YFSETQ. V shed 4 bases, J shed 3 bases, and the junction held 12 bases outside the gene matches. CDR3 DNA: TGCGCCAGCAGCGAAGCCCCCGGGACTAGTTTCTACAATGAGCAGTTCTTC. Protein: CASSEAPGTSFYNEQFF.

At least ten counts were recorded for this clonotype. J is TRBJ2-4 and V is TRBV2; no clear D gene. Per germline, CDR1 SNHLY and CDR2 FYNNEI. With 3 bases removed from V and 8 bases from J, the gap between germline ends came to 8 bases. This CDR3 spans 12 amino acids. The CDR3 loop is CASSDRVYIQYF. For the CDR3, the DNA is TGTGCCAGCAGTGATCGGGTTTACATTCAGTACTTC.